This passage covers 14 T cell receptor beta chains from one sample sequenced in a study of blood T cell repertoires in COVID-19. Libraries were prepared by immunoSEQ multiplex PCR; TCRdb keeps only in-frame clonotypes and omits some of them. In the table there are 70,000 to 85,000 clones, roughly 80% of which are singletons. Sequenced sample: peripheral blood. Receptors originate from an elderly woman with acute or convalescent COVID-19.

This chain links TRBV5-8 with TRBJ2-1, with 8 bases that match TRBD2. The germline V gene encodes CDR1 SGHTS and CDR2 YDEGEE. The CDR3 contains 15 residues. The J segment lost 3 bases and the V segment lost 6 bases, leaving 8 bases of the junction unmatched. The CDR3 protein is CASTRQRGSYNEQFF. In DNA form, the CDR3 reads TGTGCCAGCACGAGGCAGCGGGGGAGCTACAATGAGCAGTTCTTC.

V is TRBV10-3 and J is TRBJ1-5; TRBD1 matches 8 bases. CDR3 size: 15 residues. Trimming removed 10 bases from V and 6 bases from J; junction bases left unmatched: 14. Germline CDR1 ENHRY, CDR2 SYGVKD. The CDR3 DNA sequence: TGTGCCACCCGGCCAGACAGGGGTGAAGGTCAGCCCCAGCATTTT. It yields the protein CATRPDRGEGQPQHF.

This chain uses TRBV30 with TRBJ2-3; tentative D call: TRBD2 (6 bases). The CDR3 sequence is 13 residues long. Germline V gene data show CDR1 as GTSNPN and CDR2 as SVGIG (reference sequence). Trimming shortened V by 4 bases and J by 6 bases, and 14 bases separated the two germline ends. In DNA, the CDR3 is TGTGCCTGGATCCCCGCCCGGGGGGATACGCAGTATTTT. Protein product: CAWIPARGDTQYF.

The chain combines TRBV27 with TRBJ2-7, with 9 bases identical to TRBD2. Germline V gene sequence: CDR1 MNHEY, CDR2 SMNVEV (reference sequence). The J segment lost 4 bases and the V segment lost 6 bases, leaving 13 bases of the junction unmatched. The length of the CDR3 is 16 residues. CDR3 in amino acids: CASRALIAGAAYEQYF. DNA of the CDR3: TGTGCCAGCAGGGCCCTGATAGCGGGGGCGGCTTACGAGCAGTACTTC.

This chain links TRBV6-2 or TRBV6-3 with TRBJ1-1; 10 nucleotides match TRBD1. The V and J ends lost 4 bases and 1 base, in that order; junction bases with no gene match: 6. This CDR3 has 16 residues. Per the germline V gene, CDR1 is MNHEY and CDR2 is SVGEGT. In DNA form, the CDR3 reads TGTGCCAGCAGTTTCTCTCGGGACAGGGGGAACACTGAAGCTTTCTTT. Residues: CASSFSRDRGNTEAFF.

The J gene is TRBJ1-6, the V gene TRBV27, with 7 bases identical to TRBD1. The CDR3 spans 13 residues. The germline gives CDR1 MNHEY, CDR2 SMNVEV (reference sequence). Trimming at V came to 6 bases and at J to 8 bases, leaving 4 bases not matched to a gene. CDR3 sequence: CASRDRDYSPLHF. In DNA, the CDR3 is TGTGCCAGCAGAGACAGGGATTATTCACCCCTCCACTTT.

This chain joins TRBV19 and TRBJ1-3, with 9 bases matching TRBD1. The germline CDR1 and CDR2 sequences are LNHDA and SQIVND (reference sequence). This CDR3 comprises 17 residues. Trimming removed 6 bases from V and 0 bases from J; junction bases left unmatched: 9. The DNA for the CDR3 is TGTGCCAGTAGCCGCTGGGACAGGGCTTCCTCTGGAAACACCATATATTTT. This translates into CASSRWDRASSGNTIYF.

The V and J genes are TRBV30 and TRBJ1-1, with D perhaps matching TRBD1 (6 bases). V lost 0 bases, J lost 6 bases, and 14 bases lay in between. The CDR3 has 14 residues. Germline-derived CDR1 and CDR2 are GTSNPN and SVGIG (reference sequence). The DNA of the CDR3 is TGTGCCTGGAGTGTTCTGGGGGGGCTTGCTGAAGCTTTCTTT. Its translation is CAWSVLGGLAEAFF.

The chain joins TRBV7-8 to TRBJ1-2; D possibly corresponds to TRBD1 (6 bases). Germline V gene lookup returns CDR1 SGHVS and CDR2 FQNEAQ. Between the trimmed V and J ends, which lost 3 bases and 4 bases, there was a span of 12 bases. CDR3 length equals 14 residues. CDR3 DNA: TGTGCCAGCAGCTTTGGGGGCGCGGCCTATGGCTACACCTTC. Protein: CASSFGGAAYGYTF.

The chain uses TRBV5-4 and TRBJ1-6; 7 nucleotides agree with TRBD1. CDR1 is SGHNT, CDR2 YYREEE, per germline (reference sequence). The CDR3 sequence is 16 residues long. The J segment lost 7 bases and the V segment lost 3 bases, leaving 10 bases of the junction unmatched. CDR3 in amino acids: CASSSARDSENSPLHF. CDR3 DNA sequence: TGTGCCAGCAGCTCGGCCCGGGACAGCGAAAATTCACCCCTCCACTTT.

Comments on this clone: Only one base separates this from a far larger clonotype, so it likely reflects a read error. This CDR3 is also generated by other DNA sequences in the sample. The rearrangement links TRBV28 to TRBJ1-6; TRBD1 matches at 9 bases. V was clipped by 4 bases and J by 7 bases; unmatched bases: 2. The germline V gene encodes CDR1 MDHEN and CDR2 SYDVKM. The CDR3 has 14 residues. The CDR3: CASSWDRDNSPLHF. CDR3 nucleotides: TGTGCCAGCAGTTGGGACAGGGACAATTCACCCCTCCACTTT.

The chain joins TRBV30 to TRBJ1-6; tentative D call: TRBD1 (5 bases). With 8 bases removed from V and 7 bases from J, the gap between germline ends came to 21 bases. Germline loops: CDR1 GTSNPN, CDR2 SVGIG (reference sequence). The length of the CDR3 is 15 residues. In nucleotides, the CDR3 is TGTGCCCGGCAGGGCCCTACCTTGGGCAATTCACCCCTCCACTTT. It specifies CARQGPTLGNSPLHF.

Turning to this clone: One junction end disagrees with the germline gene, perhaps due to a read error. The chain carries TRBV7-7 and TRBJ2-2; tentative D call: TRBD1 (6 bases). The germline gives CDR1 SSHAT, CDR2 FNYEAQ (reference sequence). CDR3 length equals 15 residues. Written as DNA, the CDR3 is TGTGCTAGCAGCCCCGACAGGCTGAACACCGGGGAGCTGTTTTTT. Protein: CASSPDRLNTGELFF.

V and J are TRBV29-1 and TRBJ2-1, with D perhaps matching TRBD1 (6 bases). The CDR3 has 15 amino acids. V was shortened by 6 bases and J by 0 bases, with 15 bases between the two germline ends. Per the germline V gene, CDR1 is SQVTM and CDR2 is ANQGSEA. As DNA, the CDR3 is TGCAGCGTCGCCCTGGGGGCTGGCTCCTACAATGAGCAGTTCTTC. Its translation is CSVALGAGSYNEQFF.